The 10 T cell receptor beta chains below come from one sample, sequenced in a study of PD-1 blockade in classical Hodgkin lymphoma. Sequenced by immunoSEQ multiplex PCR; TCRdb stores in-frame clones only, minus some. The table records around 42,000 clones, around 71% of them present only once. Relapse was seen in all patients after autologous stem cell transplantation, and brentuximab vedotin exposure was variable. Here the sequenced sample was peripheral blood mononuclear cells (PBMCs), taken at baseline. The receptors were sampled from a human donor with classical Hodgkin lymphoma.

V gene TRBV19 combines with J gene TRBJ2-1; perhaps TRBD1 as D (6 bases). V lost 0 bases, J lost 9 bases, and 18 bases lay in between. The CDR3 totals 16 residues. CDR1 and CDR2 from the germline V gene are LNHDA and SQIVND (reference sequence). CDR3 nucleotides: TGTGCCAGTAGTATAGAGGGACACCCGCGAAAGGGTGAGCAGTTCTTC. Amino acid sequence: CASSIEGHPRKGEQFF.

The CDR3 DNA is TGTGCCAGCAGCTTAGCCGGTGTAGGGAGCGTTCGTCAGCCCCAGCATTTT. Translated: CASSLAGVGSVRQPQHF. The chain uses TRBV7-8 and TRBJ1-5; D is ambiguous. Deletions cut 0 bases from V and 6 bases from J, with 18 bases between. CDR3 length equals 17 residues. Germline CDR1 and CDR2: SGHVS and FQNEAQ.

This clone was seen only once. The chain joins TRBV6-5 to TRBJ2-7; TRBD1 matches at 9 bases. V dropped 8 bases and J dropped 11; count of bases not matched to a gene: 10. The CDR3 length is 12 residues. Germline CDR1 is MNHEY and CDR2 is SVGAGI. In nucleotides, the CDR3 is TGTGCCAGCGGCTACGACAGGGGGACGGAGTACTTC. It codes for CASGYDRGTEYF.

This chain uses TRBV28 with TRBJ1-4, with 10 bases aligning to TRBD1. The ends lost 1 base at V and 7 bases at J; junction bases unmatched: 9. The CDR3 consists of 17 residues. CDR1 is MDHEN, CDR2 SYDVKM, per germline. The CDR3 sequence: CASSLFDWTGGVEKLFF. The CDR3 region has the DNA TGTGCCAGCAGTTTATTCGACTGGACAGGGGGGGTTGAAAAACTGTTTTTT.

The CDR3 nucleotides are TGTGCCTGGAGTTTGGGGGTAGGAAACACTGAAGCTTTCTTT. Residues: CAWSLGVGNTEAFF. The chain carries TRBV30 and TRBJ1-1, with a possible D match to TRBD1 (5 bases). V lost 2 bases and J 2 bases, leaving 12 bases between the germline ends. This CDR3 contains 14 residues. From germline, CDR1 is GTSNPN and CDR2 SVGIG (reference sequence).

The genes are TRBV5-5 and TRBJ2-3; TRBD2 is a possible D gene (6 bases). Per germline, CDR1 SGHKS and CDR2 YYEKEE (reference sequence). The CDR3 contains 15 residues. The germline V and J ends were trimmed by 0 bases and 3 bases, with 11 bases remaining between them. DNA for the CDR3: TGTGCCAGCAGCTTGGTCCGGGGGAGGACAGATACGCAGTATTTT. Encoded protein: CASSLVRGRTDTQYF.

The chain carries TRBV4-3 and TRBJ2-1; D is perhaps TRBD1 or TRBD2 (6 bases each). The V gene lost 4 bases and the J gene lost 7 bases, with 14 bases spanning the gap. This CDR3 contains 14 residues. Germline CDR1 LGHNA, CDR2 YSLEER. In DNA, the CDR3 is TGCGCCAGCAGCCTAGCGGCAGGGGCGAATGAGCAGTTCTTC. This translates into CASSLAAGANEQFF.

The V call is TRBV27, the J call TRBJ1-2; TRBD1 is a possible D gene (6 bases). This CDR3 has 16 amino acids. The V end lost 2 bases, the J end lost 4 bases, and 17 bases lay between the germline ends. The V gene's germline CDR1 is MNHEY and CDR2 SMNVEV (reference sequence). The CDR3 protein is CASSLRGGVRGYGYTF. In DNA form, the CDR3 reads TGTGCCAGCAGTTTAAGGGGGGGGGTGCGGGGCTATGGCTACACCTTC.

The gene calls are TRBV27 and TRBJ2-5; 9 bases agree with TRBD1. The CDR3 contains 14 residues. Germline V gene sequence: CDR1 MNHEY, CDR2 SMNVEV (reference sequence). V lost 6 bases, J lost 2 bases, and 4 bases stayed unmatched. The CDR3: CASSRDRGQETQYF. Here the CDR3 DNA reads TGTGCCAGCAGCAGAGACAGGGGGCAAGAGACCCAGTACTTC.

V gene TRBV27 combines with J gene TRBJ2-7; tentative D call: TRBD1 (6 bases). Germline CDR1 and CDR2: MNHEY and SMNVEV (reference sequence). This CDR3 spans 14 amino acids. Trimming shortened V by 5 bases and J by 3 bases, and 14 bases separated the two germline ends. The CDR3 reads CASSQGQYRYEQYF. The DNA for the CDR3 is TGTGCCAGCAGTCAGGGACAATATCGCTACGAGCAGTACTTC.